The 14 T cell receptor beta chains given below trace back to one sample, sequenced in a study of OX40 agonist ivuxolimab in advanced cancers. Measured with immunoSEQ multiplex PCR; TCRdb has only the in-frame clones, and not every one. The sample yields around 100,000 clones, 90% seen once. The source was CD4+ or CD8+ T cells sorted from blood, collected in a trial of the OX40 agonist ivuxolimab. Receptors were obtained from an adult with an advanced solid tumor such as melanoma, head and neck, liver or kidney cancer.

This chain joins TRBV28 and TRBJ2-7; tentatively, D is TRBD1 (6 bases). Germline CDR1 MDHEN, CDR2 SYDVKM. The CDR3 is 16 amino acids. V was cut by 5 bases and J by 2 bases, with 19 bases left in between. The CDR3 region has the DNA TGTGCCAGCAGTCCAAACAGGGTCGGGGCCCCCTACGAGCAGTACTTC. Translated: CASSPNRVGAPYEQYF.

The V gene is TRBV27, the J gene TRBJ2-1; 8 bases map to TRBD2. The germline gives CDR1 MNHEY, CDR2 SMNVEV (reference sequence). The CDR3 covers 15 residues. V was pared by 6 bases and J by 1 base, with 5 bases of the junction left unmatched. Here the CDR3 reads CASRASGRSYNEQFF. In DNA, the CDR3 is TGTGCCAGCAGAGCCAGCGGGAGATCCTACAATGAGCAGTTCTTC.

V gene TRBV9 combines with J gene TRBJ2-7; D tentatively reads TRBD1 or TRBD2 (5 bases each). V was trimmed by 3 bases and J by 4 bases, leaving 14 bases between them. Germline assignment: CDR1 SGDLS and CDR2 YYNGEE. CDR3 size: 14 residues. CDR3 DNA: TGTGCCAGCAGCGAGACTGAGGGGTGGTACGAGCAGTACTTC. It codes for CASSETEGWYEQYF. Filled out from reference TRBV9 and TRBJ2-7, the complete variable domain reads DSGVTQTPKHLITATGQRVTLRCSPRSGDLSVYWYQQSLDQGLQFLIQYYNGEERAKGNILERFSAQQFPDLHSELNLSSLELGDSALYFCASSETEGWYEQYFGPGTRLTVT.

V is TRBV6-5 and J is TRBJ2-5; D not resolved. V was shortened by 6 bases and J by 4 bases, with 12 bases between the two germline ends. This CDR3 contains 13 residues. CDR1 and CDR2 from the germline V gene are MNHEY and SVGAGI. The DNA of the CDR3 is TGTGCCAGCAGAGGAACCTTAGGAGAGACCCAGTACTTC. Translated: CASRGTLGETQYF.

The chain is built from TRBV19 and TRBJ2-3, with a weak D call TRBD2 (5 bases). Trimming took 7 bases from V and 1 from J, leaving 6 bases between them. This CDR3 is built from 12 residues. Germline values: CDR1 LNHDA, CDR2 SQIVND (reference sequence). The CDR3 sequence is CASTGGTDTQYF. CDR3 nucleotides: TGTGCCAGTACCGGGGGCACAGATACGCAGTATTTT. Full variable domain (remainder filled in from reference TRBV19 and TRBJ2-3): DGGITQSPKYLFRKEGQNVTLSCEQNLNHDAMYWYRQDPGQGLRLIYYSQIVNDFQKGDIAEGYSVSREKKESFPLTVTSAQKNPTAFYLCASTGGTDTQYFGPGTRLTVL.

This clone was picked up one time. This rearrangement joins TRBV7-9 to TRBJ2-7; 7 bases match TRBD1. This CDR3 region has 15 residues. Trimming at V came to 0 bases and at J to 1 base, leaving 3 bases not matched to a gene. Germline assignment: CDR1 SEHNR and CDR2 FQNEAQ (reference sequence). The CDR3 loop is CASSLAGDRSYEQYF. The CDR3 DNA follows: TGTGCCAGCAGCTTAGCGGGGGACAGATCCTACGAGCAGTACTTC.

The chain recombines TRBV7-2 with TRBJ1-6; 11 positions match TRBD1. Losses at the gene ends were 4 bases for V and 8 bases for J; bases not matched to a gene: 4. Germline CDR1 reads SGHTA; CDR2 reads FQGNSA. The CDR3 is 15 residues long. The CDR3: CASSSWTGGDSPLHF. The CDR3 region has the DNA TGTGCCAGCAGCTCCTGGACAGGGGGCGATTCACCCCTCCACTTT.

CDR3 in amino acids: CASSIGRAETQYF. CDR3 bases: TGTGCCAGTAGTATTGGGAGGGCAGAGACCCAGTACTTC. The chain joins TRBV19 to TRBJ2-5; the match to TRBD2 covers 7 bases. Germline V lookup: CDR1 LNHDA, CDR2 SQIVND (reference sequence). Trimming at V came to 3 bases and at J to 4 bases, leaving 2 bases not matched to a gene. The CDR3 covers 13 residues.

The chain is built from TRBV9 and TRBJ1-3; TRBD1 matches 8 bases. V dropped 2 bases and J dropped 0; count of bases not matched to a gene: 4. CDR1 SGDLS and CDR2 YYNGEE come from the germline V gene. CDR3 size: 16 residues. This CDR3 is CASSVTGASSGNTIYF. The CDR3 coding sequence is TGTGCCAGCAGCGTGACAGGGGCGAGCTCTGGAAACACCATATATTTT.

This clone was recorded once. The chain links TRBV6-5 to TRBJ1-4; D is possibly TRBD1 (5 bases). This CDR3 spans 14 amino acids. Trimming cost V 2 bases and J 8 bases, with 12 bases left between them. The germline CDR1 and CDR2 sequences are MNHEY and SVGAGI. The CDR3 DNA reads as TGTGCCAGCAGTTACGAAGGGGTTGGAGAAAAACTGTTTTTT. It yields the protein CASSYEGVGEKLFF.

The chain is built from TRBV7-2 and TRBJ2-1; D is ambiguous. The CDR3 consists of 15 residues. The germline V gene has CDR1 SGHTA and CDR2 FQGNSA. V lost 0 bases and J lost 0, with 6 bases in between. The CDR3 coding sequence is TGTGCCAGCAGCTTAGCCGCGAGCTCCTACAATGAGCAGTTCTTC. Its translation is CASSLAASSYNEQFF.

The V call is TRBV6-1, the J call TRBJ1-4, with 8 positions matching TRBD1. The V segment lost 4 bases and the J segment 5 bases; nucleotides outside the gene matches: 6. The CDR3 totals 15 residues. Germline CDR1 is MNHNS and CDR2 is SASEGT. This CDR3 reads CASSAYRGANEKLFF. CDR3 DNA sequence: TGTGCCAGCAGTGCTTACAGGGGGGCGAATGAAAAACTGTTTTTT.

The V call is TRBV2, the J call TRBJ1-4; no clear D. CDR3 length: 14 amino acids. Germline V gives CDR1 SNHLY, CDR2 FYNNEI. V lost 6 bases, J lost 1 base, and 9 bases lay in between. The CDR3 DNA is TGTGCCAGCAGATGGGCCCAAACTAATGAAAAACTGTTTTTT. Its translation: CASRWAQTNEKLFF.

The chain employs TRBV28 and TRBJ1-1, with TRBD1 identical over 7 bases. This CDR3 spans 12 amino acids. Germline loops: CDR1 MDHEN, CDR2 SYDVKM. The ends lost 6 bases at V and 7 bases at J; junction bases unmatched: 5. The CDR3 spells CASRSQGDEAFF. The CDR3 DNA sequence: TGTGCCAGCAGGTCTCAGGGGGATGAAGCTTTCTTT.